This T cell receptor (beta chain) was found in a study of T cells after yellow fever vaccination (dated by TCRdb to between 2019 and 2020). Some background on the complete study: The SMART-Seq v4 Ultra Low Input RNA kit was used to prepare libraries from fractions with low cell numbers. To track T-cell clones before and after primary and booster YFV17D yellow fever vaccination, bulk TCR alpha and beta repertoires were sequenced longitudinally. Two healthy male donors, one aged 18 to 30 and one aged 30 to 40 years, made up the cohort. Blood samples were taken at several timepoints before and after primary and secondary immunization, and bulk PBMC replicates and cell subsets were isolated.

Trimming removed 4 bases from V and 5 bases from J, leaving 17 bases between the germline ends. CDR1 and CDR2, looked up from the germline V gene, are MGHDK and SYGVNS. The CDR3 spans 15 residues, from the cysteine through the phenylalanine. Only the CDR3 DNA is retained, 45 bases long and in frame from the first base. Synthesis of TCR cDNA relied on 5'RACE template switching, a step that introduced a universal primer site along with unique molecular identifiers. Priming of cDNA synthesis was performed from both the TCR alpha and TCR beta constant segments. Two PCR steps were used to amplify libraries, with sample barcodes and sequencing adapters being added in the second step. Libraries were sequenced on Illumina HiSeq 2500 (2x100 bp) or NovaSeq (2x150 bp). The paper's processing steps were these. Demultiplexing of reads and collapsing into UMI consensus sequences were performed with MIGEC, and V(D)J alignment was carried out with MiXCR. Using edgeR on replicate PBMC samples, clonotypes were called vaccine-responding if FDR was below 0.01 and the log2 fold change was above 5 up to day 15. CD4 or CD8 identity was assigned to each bulk clonotype according to whether the clonotype was present at higher abundance in the sequenced CD4 repertoire or the sequenced CD8 repertoire. In-frame beta chains were kept once TCRdb had trimmed the public reads at Q25 with fastp and called clones with MiXCR. Under each unique CDR3 protein, matching rows form one entry showing the most common genes and DNA. TCRdb, not the authors, supplied the V and J calls. The sample table records 450,000 to 650,000 distinct CDR3 sequences; approximately 13% of these occur just once. The biggest ten clones account for over 12% of the sample.

Turning to this clonotype: Its antigen remains unidentified. Base qualities are not recorded, but no much larger clone differs from it by a single base.

The treatment or condition label, as the study defines it: live attenuated yellow fever vaccine strain. Two biological replicates of bulk PBMCs were collected at each blood-draw timepoint. PBMCs were isolated from peripheral blood using a standard Ficoll-Paque protocol. RNA was extracted with TriZol from bulk PBMCs, CD4 and CD8 fractions, and dextramer-positive and dextramer-negative fractions. Summary of the overall study and its limitations: A small fraction of clonotypes appeared in both the CD4 and CD8 compartments, likely as a result of convergent recombination. The secondary T-cell response was found to be weaker but faster than the primary response, with a peak reached on day 5 rather than on day 15. Because abundant contaminating clonotypes from the bulk population could be contained in FACS-sorted repertoires, computational filtering was required. After the booster, most of the clones that had expanded following primary vaccination were detected again (approximately 96% of CD4 and around nine tenths of CD8), which suggests that memory was broadly maintained. The study included only a couple of donors, which limits how far the findings can be generalized.

This clonotype was obtained from a young man who received the YFV17D yellow fever vaccine. The V and J segments used are TRBV25-1 and TRBJ2-5; a tentative D call is TRBD1 (5 bases match). The material sequenced was PBMCs, taken on the day of the yellow fever booster vaccination. In nucleotides, the sequence is TGTGCCAGCAGTGTACATAAAGGCAGGGCTGAGACCCAGTACTTC. This sequence encodes CASSVHKGRAETQYF. The full variable domain, with segments outside the CDR3 supplied by the reference TRBV25-1 and TRBJ2-5 proteins, appears as EADIYQTPRYLVIGTGKKITLECSQTMGHDKMYWYQQDPGMELHLIHYSYGVNSTEKGDLSSESTVSRIRTEHFPLTLESARPSHTSQYLCASSVHKGRAETQYFGPGTRLLVL.